These 20 T cell receptor beta chains were all obtained from the same sample, sequenced in a study of PD-L1 blockade in urothelial cancer. The time point denotes: pretreatment peripheral blood. Produced via immunoSEQ multiplex PCR; TCRdb's table is partial and in-frame only. The sample shows tens of thousands of clones, about 83% of them seen only once. Sample: PBMCs, taken around atezolizumab (anti-PD-L1) treatment. These receptors were collected from a man in his 60s with urothelial cancer.

J is TRBJ2-1 and V is TRBV15; 11 bases line up with TRBD2. CDR1 and CDR2 from the germline V gene are LNHNV and YYDKDF (reference sequence). The junction had 4 bases not matched to a gene; V was cut back by 0 bases and J by 6 bases. The length of the CDR3 is 16 residues. The CDR3 spells CATSRELAGDPNEQFF. CDR3 bases: TGTGCCACCAGCAGAGAACTAGCGGGGGACCCCAATGAGCAGTTCTTC.

This clone was seen only once. This chain connects TRBV2 to TRBJ2-6, with D perhaps matching TRBD2 (5 bases). CDR1 is SNHLY, CDR2 FYNNEI, per germline. This CDR3 is built from 15 residues. V lost 2 bases and J lost 5, with 10 bases in between. In DNA form, the CDR3 reads TGTGCCAGCAGTGAATTCGAGGGCAGGGCCAACGTCCTGACTTTC. Translating gives CASSEFEGRANVLTF.

The chain combines TRBV5-1 with TRBJ2-7; D is perhaps TRBD1 (5 bases). V was trimmed by 4 bases and J by 0 bases, leaving 5 bases between them. CDR3 length: 12 residues. Germline lookup yields CDR1 SGHRS and CDR2 YFSETQ. The CDR3 spells CASSGASYEQYF. The CDR3 DNA sequence: TGCGCCAGCAGCGGGGCCTCCTACGAGCAGTACTTC.

The count of this clone is one. CDR3: CASSIDLLDRANTGELFF. CDR3 DNA sequence: TGTGCCAGTAGTATAGACTTACTGGACAGGGCGAACACCGGGGAGCTGTTTTTT. V and J are TRBV19 and TRBJ2-2, with 8 bases that match TRBD1. Trimming cost V 0 bases and J 0 bases; bases outside gene matches: 6. Germline V gene data show CDR1 as LNHDA and CDR2 as SQIVND (reference sequence). CDR3 length: 18 residues.

J is TRBJ2-1 and V is TRBV2; TRBD1 is a possible D gene (5 bases). CDR3 size: 15 residues. V was shortened by 7 bases and J by 7 bases, with 20 bases between the two germline ends. CDR1 and CDR2 from the germline V gene are SNHLY and FYNNEI. The CDR3 sequence is CASNPGHVGRNEQFF. CDR3 bases: TGTGCCAGCAACCCAGGGCACGTTGGTCGAAATGAGCAGTTCTTC.

This rearrangement joins TRBV5-4 to TRBJ2-3; D is undetermined. The germline V gene encodes CDR1 SGHNT and CDR2 YYREEE (reference sequence). Between the trimmed V and J ends, which lost 0 bases and 5 bases, there was a span of 10 bases. The CDR3 has 14 residues. The DNA of the CDR3 is TGTGCCAGCAGCTTGGGAGTCCCGAGAGATACGCAGTATTTT. Translated: CASSLGVPRDTQYF.

The V gene is TRBV4-2, the J gene TRBJ1-1; D remains unclear. V shed 3 bases and J shed 1 base, with 6 bases lying between them. The germline gives CDR1 LGHNA, CDR2 YNFKEQ. The CDR3 loop spans 13 amino acids. Written as DNA, the CDR3 is TGTGCCAGCAGCCAGGGCAAGAACACTGAAGCTTTCTTT. It translates to CASSQGKNTEAFF.

This clone was recorded only once. V gene TRBV28 combines with J gene TRBJ1-2; D is uncertain. From germline, CDR1 is MDHEN and CDR2 SYDVKM. This CDR3 region has 13 residues. Between the trimmed V and J ends, which lost 7 bases and 7 bases, there was a span of 16 bases. The CDR3, as DNA: TGTGCCAGCACTTACACCCGGGTCAGTGGCTACACCTTC. This encodes CASTYTRVSGYTF.

The chain carries TRBV4-3 and TRBJ1-5; no firm D call. Trimming shortened V by 0 bases and J by 4 bases, and 7 bases separated the two germline ends. Germline V gene sequence: CDR1 LGHNA, CDR2 YSLEER. This CDR3 has 14 residues. The CDR3 sequence is CASSQDPLNQPQHF. The CDR3 DNA follows: TGCGCCAGCAGCCAAGATCCCCTAAATCAGCCCCAGCATTTT.

This clone was counted a single time. This chain uses TRBV5-1 with TRBJ2-1, with 11 bases aligning to TRBD2. The length of the CDR3 is 16 residues. The germline gives CDR1 SGHRS, CDR2 YFSETQ. J lost 4 bases, V lost 6 bases, and 9 bases had no gene match. In DNA form, the CDR3 reads TGCGCCAGCACCCACGTTACTAGCGGGAGATACAATGAGCAGTTCTTC. It translates to CASTHVTSGRYNEQFF.

The chain links TRBV29-1 to TRBJ2-1, with 10 bases matching TRBD2. CDR3 length: 15 amino acids. The junction had 4 bases not matched to a gene; V was cut back by 3 bases and J by 2 bases. Germline values: CDR1 SQVTM, CDR2 ANQGSEA. The CDR3 DNA sequence: TGCAGCGTTGACGGGACTAGCGCAGCCTACAATGAGCAGTTCTTC. Its translation is CSVDGTSAAYNEQFF.

V gene TRBV9 combines with J gene TRBJ2-1, with TRBD2 identical over 11 bases. Germline values: CDR1 SGDLS, CDR2 YYNGEE. V was clipped by 1 base and J by 0 bases; unmatched bases: 9. The CDR3 consists of 19 residues. CDR3 nucleotides: TGTGCCAGCAGCGTATATAGCGGGGGGGCCCTTAGCTCCTACAATGAGCAGTTCTTC. It is translated as CASSVYSGGALSSYNEQFF.

This clone was seen repeatedly, ten times or more. The chain carries TRBV27 and TRBJ2-1; D not resolved. Germline V CDR1 and CDR2: MNHEY, SMNVEV (reference sequence). This CDR3 has 13 residues. Trimming pared 7 bases from V and 7 bases from J, leaving 14 bases between. The CDR3 region has the DNA TGTGCCAGCACTTTTCGTAGCTCGAATGAGCAGTTCTTC. Translation: CASTFRSSNEQFF.

This clone has only a few counts. The genes are TRBV2 and TRBJ1-2, with no clear D. The V end was cut by 4 bases, the J end by 4 bases, with 10 bases between. CDR1 and CDR2 (germline): SNHLY, FYNNEI. The CDR3 loop spans 13 amino acids. The CDR3 region is CASSVEQPYGYTF. DNA of the CDR3: TGTGCCAGCAGTGTGGAGCAACCCTATGGCTACACCTTC.

The rearrangement uses TRBV5-6 and TRBJ1-2; D remains ambiguous. V shed 7 bases and J shed 2 bases, with 12 bases lying between them. This CDR3 region has 13 residues. Germline-derived CDR1 and CDR2 are SGHDT and YYEEEE. In DNA, the CDR3 is TGTGCCAGCCAAACAACGTCCAACTATGGCTACACCTTC. It yields the protein CASQTTSNYGYTF.

This chain joins TRBV28 and TRBJ2-7; 7 bases line up with TRBD2. CDR1 is MDHEN and CDR2 is SYDVKM in the germline V gene. The CDR3 is 15 amino acids. The ends lost 3 bases at V and 2 bases at J; junction bases unmatched: 7. CDR3 loop: CASSFPGGSTYEQYF. The CDR3 region has the DNA TGTGCCAGCAGTTTCCCGGGGGGAAGCACCTACGAGCAGTACTTC.

CDR3 DNA sequence: TGTGCCAGCAGCTTAGAATTTGGGAGTAAGAACACTGAAGCTTTCTTT. Amino acid sequence: CASSLEFGSKNTEAFF. The chain couples TRBV11-2 to TRBJ1-1; no reliable D call. CDR1 is SGHAT, CDR2 FQNNGV, per germline. Trimming removed 0 bases at V and 1 base at J, with 12 bases between. The CDR3 sequence is 16 residues long. Variable domain in full (rest from reference TRBV11-2 and TRBJ1-1): EAGVAQSPRYKIIEKRQSVAFWCNPISGHATLYWYQQILGQGPKLLIQFQNNGVVDDSQLPKDRFSAERLKGVDSTLKIQPAKLEDSAVYLCASSLEFGSKNTEAFFGQGTRLTVV.

This clone was observed many times. V and J are TRBV6-5 and TRBJ1-5, with 8 bases aligning to TRBD1. V lost 6 bases, J lost 3 bases, and 7 bases stayed unmatched. From germline, CDR1 is MNHEY and CDR2 SVGAGI. The CDR3 totals 15 residues. The CDR3 here is CASSSGQGANQPQHF. The CDR3 DNA is TGTGCCAGCAGCTCCGGACAGGGCGCCAATCAGCCCCAGCATTTT.

The chain employs TRBV27 and TRBJ1-1; D unclear. Germline lookup yields CDR1 MNHEY and CDR2 SMNVEV (reference sequence). The CDR3 is 12 amino acids. V was pared by 3 bases and J by 4 bases, with 6 bases between. CDR3 DNA sequence: TGTGCCAGCAGTTTTGGGCGCACTGAAGCTTTCTTT. Its protein is CASSFGRTEAFF.

This chain uses TRBV9 with TRBJ2-1; a possible D gene is TRBD2 (7 bases). V lost 0 bases to trimming and J lost 12 bases, with 22 bases between them. The CDR3 has 16 amino acids. CDR1 is SGDLS and CDR2 is YYNGEE in the germline V gene. The CDR3 DNA sequence: TGTGCCAGCAGCGTAGCCGGGACAATGGGCTCGGGGGGGCAGTTCTTC. As protein: CASSVAGTMGSGGQFF.